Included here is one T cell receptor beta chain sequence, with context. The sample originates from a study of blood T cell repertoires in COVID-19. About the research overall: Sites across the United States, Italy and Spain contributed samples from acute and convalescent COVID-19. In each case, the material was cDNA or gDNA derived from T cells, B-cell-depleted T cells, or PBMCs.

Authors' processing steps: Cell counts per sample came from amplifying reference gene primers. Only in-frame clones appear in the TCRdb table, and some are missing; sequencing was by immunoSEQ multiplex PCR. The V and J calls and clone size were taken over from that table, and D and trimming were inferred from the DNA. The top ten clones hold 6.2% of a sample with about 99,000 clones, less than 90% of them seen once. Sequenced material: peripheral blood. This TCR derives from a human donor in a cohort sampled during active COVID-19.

As DNA, the CDR3 is TGTGCCAGCAGTTTATCCCCAGTCACTGAAGCTTTCTTT. Protein sequence: CASSLSPVTEAFF. This chain joins TRBV12-3 or TRBV12-4 and TRBJ1-1; D unclear. CDR3 length: 13 residues. Trimming left V 2 bases short and J 4 bases short, with 8 bases between.